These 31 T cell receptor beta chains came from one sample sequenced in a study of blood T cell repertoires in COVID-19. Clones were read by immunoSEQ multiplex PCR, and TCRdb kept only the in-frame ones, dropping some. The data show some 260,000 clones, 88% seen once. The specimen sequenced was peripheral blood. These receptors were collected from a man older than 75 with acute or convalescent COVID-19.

In nucleotides, the CDR3 is TGTGCCAGCAGTTTATACGGGACAGGGTTATATGGCTACACCTTC. Translation gives CASSLYGTGLYGYTF. The chain couples TRBV28 to TRBJ1-2, with 9 bases aligning to TRBD1. Trimming took 1 base from V and 5 from J; bases not matched to a gene: 5. The germline V gene encodes CDR1 MDHEN and CDR2 SYDVKM. This CDR3 contains 15 residues.

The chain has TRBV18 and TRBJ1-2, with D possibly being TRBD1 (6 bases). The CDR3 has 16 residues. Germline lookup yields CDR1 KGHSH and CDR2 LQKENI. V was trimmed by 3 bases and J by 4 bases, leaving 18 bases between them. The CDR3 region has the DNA TGTGCCAGCTCACCGGGACAACCCTCCGGAAGCTATGGCTACACCTTC. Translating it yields CASSPGQPSGSYGYTF. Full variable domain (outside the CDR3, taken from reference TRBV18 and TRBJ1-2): NAGVMQNPRHLVRRRGQEARLRCSPMKGHSHVYWYRQLPEEGLKFMVYLQKENIIDESGMPKERFSAEFPKEGPSILRIQQVVRGDSAAYFCASSPGQPSGSYGYTFGSGTRLTVV.

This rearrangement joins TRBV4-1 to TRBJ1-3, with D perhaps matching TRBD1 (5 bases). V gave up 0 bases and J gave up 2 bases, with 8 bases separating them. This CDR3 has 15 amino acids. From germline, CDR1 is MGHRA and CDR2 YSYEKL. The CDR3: CASSQDVGPGNTIYF. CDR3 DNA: TGCGCCAGCAGCCAAGATGTGGGGCCTGGAAACACCATATATTTT.

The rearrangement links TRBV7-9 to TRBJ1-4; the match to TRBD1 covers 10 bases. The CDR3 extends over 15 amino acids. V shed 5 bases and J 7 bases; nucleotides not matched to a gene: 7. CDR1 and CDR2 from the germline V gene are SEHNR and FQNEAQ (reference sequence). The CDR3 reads CASSTQTGGSEKLFF. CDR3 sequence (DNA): TGTGCCAGCAGCACCCAGACAGGGGGCAGTGAAAAACTGTTTTTT.

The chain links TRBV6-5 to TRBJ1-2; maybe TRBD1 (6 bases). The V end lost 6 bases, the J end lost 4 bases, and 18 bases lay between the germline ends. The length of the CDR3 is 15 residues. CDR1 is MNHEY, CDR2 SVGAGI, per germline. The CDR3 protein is CASRLGGASSYGYTF. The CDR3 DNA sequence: TGTGCCAGCAGGCTCGGGGGGGCTTCCTCCTATGGCTACACCTTC.

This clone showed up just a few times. The CDR3 spells CASSQEGLRNEKLFF. CDR3 in DNA: TGTGCCAGCAGCCAAGAGGGACTGCGAAATGAAAAACTGTTTTTT. The chain carries TRBV14 and TRBJ1-4; D perhaps matches TRBD1 (5 bases). Germline CDR1 and CDR2: SGHDN and FVKESK. The CDR3 covers 15 residues. V was shortened by 0 bases and J by 5 bases, with 10 bases between the two germline ends. Full variable domain (missing parts from reference TRBV14 and TRBJ1-4): EAGVTQFPSHSVIEKGQTVTLRCDPISGHDNLYWYRRVMGKEIKFLLHFVKESKQDESGMPNNRFLAERTGGTYSTLKVQPAELEDSGVYFCASSQEGLRNEKLFFGSGTQLSVL.

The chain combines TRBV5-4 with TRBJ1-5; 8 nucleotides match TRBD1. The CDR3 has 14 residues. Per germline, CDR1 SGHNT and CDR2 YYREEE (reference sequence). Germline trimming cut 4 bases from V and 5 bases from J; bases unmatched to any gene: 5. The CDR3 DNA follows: TGTGCCAGCAGCCTTGGGACAGGAGATCAGCCCCAGCATTTT. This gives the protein CASSLGTGDQPQHF.

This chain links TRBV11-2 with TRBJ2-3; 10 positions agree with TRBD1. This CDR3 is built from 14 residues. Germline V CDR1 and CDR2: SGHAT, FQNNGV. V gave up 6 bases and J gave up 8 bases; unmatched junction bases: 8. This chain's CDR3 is CASSSGTGDSTQYF. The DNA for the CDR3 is TGTGCCAGCAGTTCCGGGACAGGGGATTCTACGCAGTATTTT.

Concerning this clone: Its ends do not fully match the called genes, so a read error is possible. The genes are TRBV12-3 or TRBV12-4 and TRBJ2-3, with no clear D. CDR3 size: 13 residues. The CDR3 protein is CASSSELWAQVVF. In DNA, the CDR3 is TGTGCCAGCAGTTCCGAACTTTGGGCCCAGGTAGTCTTT.

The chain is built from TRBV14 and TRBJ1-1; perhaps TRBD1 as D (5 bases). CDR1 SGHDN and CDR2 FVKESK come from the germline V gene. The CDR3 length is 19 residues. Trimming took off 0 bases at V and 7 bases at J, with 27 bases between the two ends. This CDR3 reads CASSQESFPTHDRLNEAFF. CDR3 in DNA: TGTGCCAGCAGCCAAGAGTCTTTCCCGACTCATGACAGACTTAATGAAGCTTTCTTT.

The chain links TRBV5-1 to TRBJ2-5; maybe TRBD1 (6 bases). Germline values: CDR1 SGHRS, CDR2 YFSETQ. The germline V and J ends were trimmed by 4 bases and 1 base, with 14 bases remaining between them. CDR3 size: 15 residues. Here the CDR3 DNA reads TGCGCCAGCAGCCCCCCTCAGGGGATCCAAGAGACCCAGTACTTC. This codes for CASSPPQGIQETQYF.

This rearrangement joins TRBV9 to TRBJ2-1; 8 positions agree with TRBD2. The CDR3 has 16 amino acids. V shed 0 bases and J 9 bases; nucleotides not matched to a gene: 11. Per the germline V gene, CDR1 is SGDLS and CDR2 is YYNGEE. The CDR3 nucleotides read TGTGCCAGCAGCGTAGGGCTAGCGGGCCCCCTGAGTGAGCAGTTCTTC. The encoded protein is CASSVGLAGPLSEQFF.

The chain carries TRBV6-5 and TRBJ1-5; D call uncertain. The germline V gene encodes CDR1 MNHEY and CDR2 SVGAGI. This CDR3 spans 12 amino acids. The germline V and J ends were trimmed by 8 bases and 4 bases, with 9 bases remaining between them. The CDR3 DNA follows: TGTGCCAGCCGGTCCTCTAATCAGCCCCAGCATTTT. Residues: CASRSSNQPQHF.

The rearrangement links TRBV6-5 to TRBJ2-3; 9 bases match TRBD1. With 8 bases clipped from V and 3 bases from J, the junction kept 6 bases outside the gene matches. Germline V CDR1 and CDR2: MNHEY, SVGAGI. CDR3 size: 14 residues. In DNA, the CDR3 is TGTGCCAGCGTACAGGGGGCGTCGACAGATACGCAGTATTTT. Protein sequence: CASVQGASTDTQYF.

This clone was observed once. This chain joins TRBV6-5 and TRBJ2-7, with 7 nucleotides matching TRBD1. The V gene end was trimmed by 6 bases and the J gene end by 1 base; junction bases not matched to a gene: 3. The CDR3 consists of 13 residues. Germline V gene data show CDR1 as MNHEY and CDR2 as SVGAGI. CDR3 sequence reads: CASRPTGSYEQYF. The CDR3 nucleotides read TGTGCCAGCAGACCGACAGGGTCCTACGAGCAGTACTTC.

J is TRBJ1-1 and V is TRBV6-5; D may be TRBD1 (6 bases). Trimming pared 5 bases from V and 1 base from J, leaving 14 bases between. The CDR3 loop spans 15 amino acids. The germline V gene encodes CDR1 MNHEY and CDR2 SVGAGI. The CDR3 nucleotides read TGTGCCAGCAGTCCACAGGGACGGTCGAACACTGAAGCTTTCTTT. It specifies CASSPQGRSNTEAFF.

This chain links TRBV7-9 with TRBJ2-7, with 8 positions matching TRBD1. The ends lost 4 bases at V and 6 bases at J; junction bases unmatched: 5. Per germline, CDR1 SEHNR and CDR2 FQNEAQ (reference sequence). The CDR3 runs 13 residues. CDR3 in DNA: TGTGCCAGCAGCTCGGCTGACAGGGGCGAGCAGTACTTC. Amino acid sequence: CASSSADRGEQYF. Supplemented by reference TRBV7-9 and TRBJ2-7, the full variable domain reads DTGVSQNPRHKITKRGQNVTFRCDPISEHNRLYWYRQTLGQGPEFLTYFQNEAQLEKSRLLSDRFSAERPKGSFSTLEIQRTEQGDSAMYLCASSSADRGEQYFGPGTRLTVT.

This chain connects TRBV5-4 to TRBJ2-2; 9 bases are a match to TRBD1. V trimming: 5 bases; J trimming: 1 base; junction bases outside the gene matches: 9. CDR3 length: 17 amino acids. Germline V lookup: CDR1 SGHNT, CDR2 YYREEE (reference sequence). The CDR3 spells CASRLGTGYQNTGELFF. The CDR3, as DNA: TGTGCCAGCAGATTAGGGACAGGGTACCAGAACACCGGGGAGCTGTTTTTT.

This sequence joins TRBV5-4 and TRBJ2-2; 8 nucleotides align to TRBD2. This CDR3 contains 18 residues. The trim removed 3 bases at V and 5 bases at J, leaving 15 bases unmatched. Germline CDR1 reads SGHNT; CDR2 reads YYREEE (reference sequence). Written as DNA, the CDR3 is TGTGCCAGCAGCTGGGGGGGCGGGAGGCCACGGGGGACCGGGGAGCTGTTTTTT. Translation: CASSWGGGRPRGTGELFF.

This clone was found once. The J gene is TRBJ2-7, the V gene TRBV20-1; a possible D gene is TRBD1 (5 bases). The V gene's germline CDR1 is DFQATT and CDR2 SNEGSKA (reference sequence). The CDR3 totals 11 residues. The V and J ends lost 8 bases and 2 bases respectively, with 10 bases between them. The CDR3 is CSIRQPYEQYF. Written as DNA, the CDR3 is TGCAGTATTCGACAGCCCTACGAGCAGTACTTC.

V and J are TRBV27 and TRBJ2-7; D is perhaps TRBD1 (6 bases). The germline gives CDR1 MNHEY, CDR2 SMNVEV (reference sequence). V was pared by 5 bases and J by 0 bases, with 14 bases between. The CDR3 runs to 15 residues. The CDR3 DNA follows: TGTGCCAGCAGTCCACAGACAGGCCTCTCCTACGAGCAGTACTTC. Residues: CASSPQTGLSYEQYF.

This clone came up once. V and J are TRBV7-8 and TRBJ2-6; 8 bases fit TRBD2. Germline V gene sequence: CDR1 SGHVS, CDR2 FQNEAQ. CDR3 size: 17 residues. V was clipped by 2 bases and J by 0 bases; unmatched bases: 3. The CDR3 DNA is TGTGCCAGCAGCTTACTCGGGAGGGCCTCTGGGGCCAACGTCCTGACTTTC. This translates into CASSLLGRASGANVLTF. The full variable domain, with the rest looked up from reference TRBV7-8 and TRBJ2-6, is GAGVSQSPRYKVAKRGQDVALRCDPISGHVSLFWYQQALGQGPEFLTYFQNEAQLDKSGLPSDRFFAERPEGSVSTLKIQRTQQEDSAVYLCASSLLGRASGANVLTFGAGSRLTVL.

Here the CDR3 DNA reads TGTGCCAGCAGCACCACAGGATACAATGAGCAGTTCTTC. This encodes CASSTTGYNEQFF. The chain combines TRBV5-6 with TRBJ2-1, with a tentative D call TRBD1 (5 bases). V was trimmed by 4 bases and J by 4 bases, leaving 9 bases between them. The CDR3 spans 13 residues. Per the germline V gene, CDR1 is SGHDT and CDR2 is YYEEEE.

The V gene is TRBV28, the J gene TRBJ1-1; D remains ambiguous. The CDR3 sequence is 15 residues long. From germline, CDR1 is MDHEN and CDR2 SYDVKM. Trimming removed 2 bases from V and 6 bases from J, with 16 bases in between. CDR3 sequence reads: CASSLGGSGRAEAFF. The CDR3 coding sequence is TGTGCCAGCAGTTTAGGCGGGTCGGGTAGGGCTGAAGCTTTCTTT.

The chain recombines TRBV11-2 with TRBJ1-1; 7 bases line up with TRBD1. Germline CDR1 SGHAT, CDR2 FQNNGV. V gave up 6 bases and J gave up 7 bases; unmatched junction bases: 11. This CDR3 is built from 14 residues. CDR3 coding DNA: TGTGCCAGCAGGGCCGACACTTGGACAGGTGAAGCTTTCTTT. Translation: CASRADTWTGEAFF.

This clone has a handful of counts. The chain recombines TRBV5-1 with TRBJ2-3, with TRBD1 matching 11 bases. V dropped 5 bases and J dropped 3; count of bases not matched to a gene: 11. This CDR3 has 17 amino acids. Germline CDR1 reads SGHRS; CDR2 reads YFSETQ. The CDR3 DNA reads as TGCGCCAGCAGTTTTGGGTCCGGGACAGGGGGGACAGATACGCAGTATTTT. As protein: CASSFGSGTGGTDTQYF.

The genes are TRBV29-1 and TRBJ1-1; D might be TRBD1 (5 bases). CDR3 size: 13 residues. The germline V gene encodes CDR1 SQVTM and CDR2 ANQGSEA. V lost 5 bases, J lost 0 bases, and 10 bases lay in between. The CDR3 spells CSVLQELNTEAFF. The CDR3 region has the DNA TGCAGCGTTCTACAGGAGTTGAACACTGAAGCTTTCTTT.

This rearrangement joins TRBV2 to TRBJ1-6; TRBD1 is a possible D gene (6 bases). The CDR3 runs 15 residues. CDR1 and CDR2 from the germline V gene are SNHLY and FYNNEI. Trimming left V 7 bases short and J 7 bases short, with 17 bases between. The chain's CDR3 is CASNQQGVQNSPLHF. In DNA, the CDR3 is TGTGCCAGCAACCAACAGGGAGTTCAGAATTCACCCCTCCACTTT.

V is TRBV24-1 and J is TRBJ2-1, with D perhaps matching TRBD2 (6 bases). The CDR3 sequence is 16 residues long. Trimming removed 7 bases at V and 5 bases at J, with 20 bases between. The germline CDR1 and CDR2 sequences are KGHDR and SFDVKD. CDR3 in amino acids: CATSPTLGLENNEQFF. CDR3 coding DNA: TGTGCCACCAGCCCTACTTTGGGACTTGAAAACAATGAGCAGTTCTTC.

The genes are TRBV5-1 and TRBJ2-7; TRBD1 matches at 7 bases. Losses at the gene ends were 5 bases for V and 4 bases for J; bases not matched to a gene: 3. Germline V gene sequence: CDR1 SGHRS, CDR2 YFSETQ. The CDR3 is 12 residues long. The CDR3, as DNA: TGCGCCAGCAGAGGCAGGGGGTACGAGCAGTACTTC. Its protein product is CASRGRGYEQYF.

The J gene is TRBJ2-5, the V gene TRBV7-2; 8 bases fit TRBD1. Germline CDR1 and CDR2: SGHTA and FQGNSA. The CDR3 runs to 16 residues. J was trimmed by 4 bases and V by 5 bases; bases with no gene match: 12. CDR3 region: CASSPRRQGAGETQYF. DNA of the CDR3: TGTGCCAGCAGCCCCCGAAGGCAGGGGGCGGGAGAGACCCAGTACTTC.